The 11 T cell receptor beta chains below all came from one sample that was sequenced in a study of shared clonotypes between healthy human individuals. The data were produced by immunoSEQ multiplex PCR, yet TCRdb's version contains in-frame clones alone and is incomplete. The sample holds over 1.5 million clones; 98% are singletons and the top ten take about 0.45%. The sample comprised naive CD4+ T cells sorted from blood. The subset is: CD45RA+ positively selected. Receptors originate from a man younger than 45 in good health.

The chain employs TRBV28 and TRBJ2-1; 11 bases agree with TRBD2. The CDR3 is made up of 15 amino acids. Germline loops: CDR1 MDHEN, CDR2 SYDVKM. V lost 6 bases and J lost 2; bases outside the gene matches: 3. This CDR3 is CASSPTSGTYNEQFF. The CDR3 DNA follows: TGTGCCAGCAGCCCGACTAGCGGGACCTACAATGAGCAGTTCTTC. Full variable domain (missing parts from reference TRBV28 and TRBJ2-1): DVKVTQSSRYLVKRTGEKVFLECVQDMDHENMFWYRQDPGLGLRLIYFSYDVKMKEKGDIPEGYSVSREKKERFSLILESASTNQTSMYLCASSPTSGTYNEQFFGPGTRLTVL.

This chain joins TRBV9 and TRBJ2-2; possibly TRBD2 for D (6 bases). Germline CDR1 is SGDLS and CDR2 is YYNGEE. The CDR3 is 15 amino acids. Trimming removed 2 bases at V and 5 bases at J, with 13 bases between. CDR3 sequence reads: CASSVSSGLTGELFF. For the CDR3, the DNA is TGTGCCAGCAGCGTTTCCAGCGGGCTGACCGGGGAGCTGTTTTTT. The entire variable domain, with the rest obtained from reference TRBV9 and TRBJ2-2, is as follows: DSGVTQTPKHLITATGQRVTLRCSPRSGDLSVYWYQQSLDQGLQFLIQYYNGEERAKGNILERFSAQQFPDLHSELNLSSLELGDSALYFCASSVSSGLTGELFFGEGSRLTVL.

The chain recombines TRBV5-5 with TRBJ1-1; D is perhaps TRBD1 (5 bases). The CDR3 covers 14 residues. V was clipped by 4 bases and J by 5 bases, with 15 bases between them. In germline, CDR1 is SGHKS, CDR2 YYEKEE (reference sequence). The CDR3 sequence is CASSPDGGGTEAFF. The CDR3 region has the DNA TGTGCCAGCAGCCCAGATGGGGGAGGGACTGAAGCTTTCTTT.

The chain joins TRBV15 to TRBJ1-2, with D uncertain. The V gene lost 0 bases and the J gene lost 8 bases, with 13 bases spanning the gap. Germline lookup yields CDR1 LNHNV and CDR2 YYDKDF (reference sequence). This CDR3 comprises 14 residues. CDR3 sequence (DNA): TGTGCCACCAGCAGAGATCCCGGAACCGCGGGCTACACCTTC. Translated: CATSRDPGTAGYTF.

This chain connects TRBV5-1 to TRBJ2-7, with a weak D call TRBD1 (5 bases). The CDR3 totals 12 residues. Germline V CDR1 and CDR2: SGHRS, YFSETQ. Deletions cut 6 bases from V and 2 bases from J, with 9 bases between. The CDR3 sequence is CASNGQAYEQYF. Here the CDR3 DNA reads TGCGCCAGCAATGGACAAGCCTACGAGCAGTACTTC.

J is TRBJ2-2 and V is TRBV28; 7 positions agree with TRBD1. Germline V gene lookup returns CDR1 MDHEN and CDR2 SYDVKM. Germline trimming cut 5 bases from V and 2 bases from J; bases unmatched to any gene: 5. This CDR3 is built from 15 residues. The CDR3 DNA reads TGTGCCAGCAGTACAGGGGCCACTAACACCGGGGAGCTGTTTTTT. Translating it yields CASSTGATNTGELFF.

The DNA for the CDR3 is TGTGCCAGTAGTTATCAGGGAGTCCTCTATGGCTACACCTTC. It translates to CASSYQGVLYGYTF. The chain links TRBV19 to TRBJ1-2; tentatively, D is TRBD1 (5 bases). Germline values: CDR1 LNHDA, CDR2 SQIVND (reference sequence). V lost 5 bases to trimming and J lost 4 bases, with 14 bases between them. The CDR3 covers 14 residues.

The chain links TRBV28 to TRBJ1-2, with D possibly matching TRBD1 (6 bases). The CDR3 totals 15 residues. From germline, CDR1 is MDHEN and CDR2 SYDVKM. Trimming stripped 10 bases from V and 5 bases from J, with 23 bases between. The CDR3, as DNA: TGTGCCACCACTATTGGCGGGGGGGCGGAGTATGGCTACACCTTC. Amino acids: CATTIGGGAEYGYTF.

The chain carries TRBV28 and TRBJ1-3; 8 bases line up with TRBD1. There are 14 residues in the CDR3. The V segment lost 8 bases and the J segment 0 bases; nucleotides outside the gene matches: 3. CDR1 and CDR2 from the germline V gene are MDHEN and SYDVKM. Here the CDR3 DNA reads TGTGCCAGCGTGGACAGGGTCTCTGGAAACACCATATATTTT. This encodes CASVDRVSGNTIYF.

The count of this clone is one. V is TRBV15 and J is TRBJ2-3, with D maybe TRBD2 (5 bases). This CDR3 is built from 16 residues. V dropped 1 base and J dropped 0 bases, with 11 bases sitting between them. The germline V gene has CDR1 LNHNV and CDR2 YYDKDF (reference sequence). CDR3 DNA sequence: TGTGCCACCAGCAGAGTTCTAGAGCGGAGCACAGATACGCAGTATTTT. Encoded protein: CATSRVLERSTDTQYF.

This chain links TRBV2 with TRBJ2-5; TRBD1 matches at 9 bases. CDR1 and CDR2 from the germline V gene are SNHLY and FYNNEI. This CDR3 is built from 13 residues. V lost 7 bases, J lost 5 bases, and 5 bases stayed unmatched. Written as DNA, the CDR3 is TGTGCCAGCAACAGGGGGCGTTATGAGACCCAGTACTTC. Translated: CASNRGRYETQYF.